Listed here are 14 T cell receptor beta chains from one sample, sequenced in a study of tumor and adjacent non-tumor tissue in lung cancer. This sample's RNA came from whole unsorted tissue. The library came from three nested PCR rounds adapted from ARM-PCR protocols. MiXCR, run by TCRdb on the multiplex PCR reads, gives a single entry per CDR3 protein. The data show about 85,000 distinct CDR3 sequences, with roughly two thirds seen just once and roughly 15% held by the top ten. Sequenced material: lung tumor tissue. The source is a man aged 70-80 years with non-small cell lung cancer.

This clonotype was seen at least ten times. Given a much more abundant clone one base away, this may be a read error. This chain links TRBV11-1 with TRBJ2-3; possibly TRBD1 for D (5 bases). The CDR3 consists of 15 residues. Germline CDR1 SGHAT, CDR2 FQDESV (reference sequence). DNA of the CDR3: TGTGCCAGCAGCCAAATCAGGGCCCACACAGGTACGCAGTATTTT. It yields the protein CASSQIRAHTGTQYF.

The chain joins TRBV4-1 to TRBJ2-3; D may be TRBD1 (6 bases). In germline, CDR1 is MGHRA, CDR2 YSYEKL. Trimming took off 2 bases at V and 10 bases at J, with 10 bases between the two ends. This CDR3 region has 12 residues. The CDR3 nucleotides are TGCGCCAGCAGCCAAAGACAGGATGCGCAGTATTTT. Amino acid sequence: CASSQRQDAQYF.

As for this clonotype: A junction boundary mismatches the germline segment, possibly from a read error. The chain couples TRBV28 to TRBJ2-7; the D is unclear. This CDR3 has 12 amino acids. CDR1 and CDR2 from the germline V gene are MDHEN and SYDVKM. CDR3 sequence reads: CASSLSTYEQYF. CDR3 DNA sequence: TGTGCCAGCAGTCTCTCCACCTACGAGCAATACTTC.

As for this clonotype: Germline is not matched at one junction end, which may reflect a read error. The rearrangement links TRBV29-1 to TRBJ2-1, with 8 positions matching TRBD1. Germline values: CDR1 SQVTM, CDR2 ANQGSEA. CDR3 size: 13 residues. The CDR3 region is CIVEDRASNKQFF. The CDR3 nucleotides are TGCATCGTTGAGGACAGGGCCTCCAATAAGCAGTTCTTC.

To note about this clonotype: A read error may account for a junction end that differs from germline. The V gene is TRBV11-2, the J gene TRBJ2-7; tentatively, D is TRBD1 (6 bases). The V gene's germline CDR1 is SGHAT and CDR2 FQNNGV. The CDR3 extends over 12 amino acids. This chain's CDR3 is CASSPTGYERYF. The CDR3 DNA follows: TGTGCTAGCAGCCCCACAGGGTATGAGCGGTACTTC.

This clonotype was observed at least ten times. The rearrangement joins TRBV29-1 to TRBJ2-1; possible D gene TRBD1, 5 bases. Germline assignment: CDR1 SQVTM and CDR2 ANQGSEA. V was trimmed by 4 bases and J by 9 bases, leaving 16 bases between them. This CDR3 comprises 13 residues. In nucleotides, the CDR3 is TGCAGCGTTGTGTACAGGCCCGCCGGTGAGCAGTTCTTC. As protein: CSVVYRPAGEQFF.

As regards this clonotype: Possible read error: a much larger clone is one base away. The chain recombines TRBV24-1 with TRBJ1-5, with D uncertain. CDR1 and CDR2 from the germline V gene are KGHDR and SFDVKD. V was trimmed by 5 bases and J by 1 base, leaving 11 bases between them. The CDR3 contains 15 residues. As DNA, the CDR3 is TGTGCCACCAGTGGGGCTATAGGGAGCAATCAGCCCCAGCATTTT. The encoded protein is CATSGAIGSNQPQHF.

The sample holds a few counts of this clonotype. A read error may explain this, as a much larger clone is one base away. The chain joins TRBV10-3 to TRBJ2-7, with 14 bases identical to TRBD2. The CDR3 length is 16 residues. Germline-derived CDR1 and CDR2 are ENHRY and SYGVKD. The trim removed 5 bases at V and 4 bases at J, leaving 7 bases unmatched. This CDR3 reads CAISWGTSGSGYEQYF. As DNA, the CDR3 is TGTGCCATCAGTTGGGGGACTAGCGGGAGTGGATACGAGCAGTACTTC.

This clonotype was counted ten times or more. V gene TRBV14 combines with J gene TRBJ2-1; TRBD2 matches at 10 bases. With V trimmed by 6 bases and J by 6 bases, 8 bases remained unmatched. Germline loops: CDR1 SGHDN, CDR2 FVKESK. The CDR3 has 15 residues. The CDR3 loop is CASRYGTSVGNEQFF. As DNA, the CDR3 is TGTGCCAGCAGATACGGGACTAGCGTCGGCAATGAGCAGTTCTTC.

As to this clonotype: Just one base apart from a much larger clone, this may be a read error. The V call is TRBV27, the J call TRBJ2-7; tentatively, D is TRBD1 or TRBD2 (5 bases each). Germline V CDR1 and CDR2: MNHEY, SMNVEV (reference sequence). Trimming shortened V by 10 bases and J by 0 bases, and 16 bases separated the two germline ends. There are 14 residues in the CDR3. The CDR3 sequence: CATQVLGGSYEQYF. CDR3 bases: TGTGCCACCCAGGTTCTTGGGGGCTCCTACGAGCAGTACTTC.

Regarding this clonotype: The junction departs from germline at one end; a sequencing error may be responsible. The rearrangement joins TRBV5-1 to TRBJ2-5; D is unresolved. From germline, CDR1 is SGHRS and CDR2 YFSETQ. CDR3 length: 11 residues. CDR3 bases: TGTGCCAGCAGCTTGGCTGGGACCCAGTACTTC. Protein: CASSLAGTQYF.

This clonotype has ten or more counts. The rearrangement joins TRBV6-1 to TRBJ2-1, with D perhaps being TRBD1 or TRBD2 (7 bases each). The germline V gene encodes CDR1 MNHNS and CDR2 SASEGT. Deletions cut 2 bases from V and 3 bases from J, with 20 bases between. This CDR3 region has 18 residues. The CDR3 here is CASSERGGEDRYYNEQFF. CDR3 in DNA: TGTGCCAGCAGTGAAAGGGGGGGGGAGGACAGGTACTACAATGAGCAGTTCTTC.

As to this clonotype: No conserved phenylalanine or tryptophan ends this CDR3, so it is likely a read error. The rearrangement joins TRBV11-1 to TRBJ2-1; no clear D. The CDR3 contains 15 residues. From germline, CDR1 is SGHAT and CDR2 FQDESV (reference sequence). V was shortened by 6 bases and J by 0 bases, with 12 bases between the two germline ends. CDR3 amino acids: CASRVQLSSYNEQFL. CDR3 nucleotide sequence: TGTGCCAGCAGGGTACAGCTTAGCTCCTACAATGAGCAGTTCTTA.

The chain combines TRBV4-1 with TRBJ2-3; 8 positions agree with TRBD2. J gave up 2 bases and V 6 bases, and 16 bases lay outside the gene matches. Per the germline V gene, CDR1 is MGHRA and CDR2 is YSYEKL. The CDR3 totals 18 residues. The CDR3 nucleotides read TGCGCCAGCAGACAAAAAGGAACACTAGCGGCCATCACAGATACGCAGTATTTT. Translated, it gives CASRQKGTLAAITDTQYF.